This T cell receptor beta chain comes out of a study of CD8+ T cells in alopecia areata. As for the study in general: For the treated group, dosing was oral tofacitinib at 5 to 10 mg twice daily.

Germline-derived CDR1 and CDR2 are MNHEY and SVGAGI. V was trimmed by 0 bases and J by 1 base, leaving 7 bases between them. CDR3 length equals 15 residues. Extracted RNA was reverse transcribed into cDNA, the sequencing template. Repertoires were generated with immunoSEQ multiplex PCR, while TCRdb's copy carries only in-frame clones and drops some. There are 150,000 or so clones in the sample; about 56% occur only once, and around 15% lies in the top ten. Treatment denoted: oral pan-JAK inhibitor, 5-10 mg twice daily. J is TRBJ2-1 and V is TRBV6-5; no definite D call. The starting material was CD8+ T cells sorted from blood, obtained at week 4, from a patient treated with tofacitinib. This clonotype originated in a human donor with alopecia areata. The CDR3 bases are TGTGCCAGCAGTTACTCTAGTAGTTCCTACAATGAGCAGTTCTTC. This translates into CASSYSSSSYNEQFF.